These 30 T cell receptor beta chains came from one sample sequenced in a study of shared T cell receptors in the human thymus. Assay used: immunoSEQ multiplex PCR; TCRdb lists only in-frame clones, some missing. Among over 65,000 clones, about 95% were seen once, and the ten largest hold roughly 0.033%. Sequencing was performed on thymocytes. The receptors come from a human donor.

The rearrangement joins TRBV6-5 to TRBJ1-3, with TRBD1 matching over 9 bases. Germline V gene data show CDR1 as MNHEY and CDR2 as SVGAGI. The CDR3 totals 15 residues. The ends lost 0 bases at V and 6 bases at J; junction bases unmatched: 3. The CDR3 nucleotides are TGTGCCAGCAGTTACTCCAGGACAGGGGAAAACACCATATATTTT. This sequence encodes CASSYSRTGENTIYF.

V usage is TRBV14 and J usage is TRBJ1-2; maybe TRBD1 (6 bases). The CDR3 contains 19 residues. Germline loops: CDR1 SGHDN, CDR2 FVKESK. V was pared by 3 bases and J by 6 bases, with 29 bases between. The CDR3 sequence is CASSQKKGPNDRFKNGYTF. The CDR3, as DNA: TGTGCCAGCAGCCAGAAAAAGGGACCAAACGACAGGTTTAAGAATGGCTACACCTTC.

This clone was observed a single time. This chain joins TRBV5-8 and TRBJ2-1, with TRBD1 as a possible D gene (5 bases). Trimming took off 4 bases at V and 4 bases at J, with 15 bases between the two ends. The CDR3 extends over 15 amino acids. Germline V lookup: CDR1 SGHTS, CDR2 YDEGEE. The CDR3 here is CASSTGPRVYNEQFF. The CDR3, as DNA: TGTGCCAGCAGCACCGGGCCCAGGGTATACAATGAGCAGTTCTTC.

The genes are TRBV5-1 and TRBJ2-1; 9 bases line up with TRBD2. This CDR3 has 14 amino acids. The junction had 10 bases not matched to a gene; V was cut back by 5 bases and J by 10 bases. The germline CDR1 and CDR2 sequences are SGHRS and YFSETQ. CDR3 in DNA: TGCGCCAGCAGGCAACCGGGACTAGCTTGGGAGCAGTTCTTC. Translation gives CASRQPGLAWEQFF.

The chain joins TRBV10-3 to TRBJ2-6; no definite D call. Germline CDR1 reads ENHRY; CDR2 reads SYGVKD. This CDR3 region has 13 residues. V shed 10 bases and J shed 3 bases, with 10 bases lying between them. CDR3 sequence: CASLRFGANVLTF. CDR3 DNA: TGTGCCAGCCTAAGATTTGGGGCCAACGTCCTGACTTTC.

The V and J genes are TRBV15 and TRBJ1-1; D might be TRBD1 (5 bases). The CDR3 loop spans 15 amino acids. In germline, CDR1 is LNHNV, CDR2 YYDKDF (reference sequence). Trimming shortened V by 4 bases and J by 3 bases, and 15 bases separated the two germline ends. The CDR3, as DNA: TGTGCCACCAGCATCAATCCCTCGACAGACACTGAAGCTTTCTTT. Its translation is CATSINPSTDTEAFF.

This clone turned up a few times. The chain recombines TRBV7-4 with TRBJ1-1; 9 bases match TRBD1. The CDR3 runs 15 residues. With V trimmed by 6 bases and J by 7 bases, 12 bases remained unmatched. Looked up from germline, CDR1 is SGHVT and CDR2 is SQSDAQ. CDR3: CASSSPDRGLGEAFF. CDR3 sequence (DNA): TGTGCCAGCAGTTCACCGGACAGGGGCCTAGGTGAAGCTTTCTTT.

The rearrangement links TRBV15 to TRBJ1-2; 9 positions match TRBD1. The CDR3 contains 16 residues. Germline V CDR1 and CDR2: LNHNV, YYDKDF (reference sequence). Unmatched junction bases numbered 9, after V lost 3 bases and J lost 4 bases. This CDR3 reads CATSSQNRGHGYGYTF. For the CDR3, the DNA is TGTGCCACCAGCAGTCAAAACAGGGGGCATGGCTATGGCTACACCTTC.

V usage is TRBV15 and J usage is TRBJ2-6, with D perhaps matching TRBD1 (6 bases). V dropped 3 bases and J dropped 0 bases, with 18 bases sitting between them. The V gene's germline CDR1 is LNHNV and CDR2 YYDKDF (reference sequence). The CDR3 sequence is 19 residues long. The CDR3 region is CATSSRTDTPYSGANVLTF. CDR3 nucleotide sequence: TGTGCCACCAGCAGTCGGACAGACACGCCGTACTCTGGGGCCAACGTCCTGACTTTC.

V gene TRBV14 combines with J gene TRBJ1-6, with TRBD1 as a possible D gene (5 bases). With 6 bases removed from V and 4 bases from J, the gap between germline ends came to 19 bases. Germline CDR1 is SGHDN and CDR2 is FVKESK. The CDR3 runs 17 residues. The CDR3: CASSPQRQGPYNSPLHF. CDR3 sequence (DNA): TGTGCCAGCAGTCCGCAACGGCAGGGACCGTATAATTCACCCCTCCACTTT. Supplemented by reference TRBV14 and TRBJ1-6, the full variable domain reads EAGVTQFPSHSVIEKGQTVTLRCDPISGHDNLYWYRRVMGKEIKFLLHFVKESKQDESGMPNNRFLAERTGGTYSTLKVQPAELEDSGVYFCASSPQRQGPYNSPLHFGNGTRLTVT.

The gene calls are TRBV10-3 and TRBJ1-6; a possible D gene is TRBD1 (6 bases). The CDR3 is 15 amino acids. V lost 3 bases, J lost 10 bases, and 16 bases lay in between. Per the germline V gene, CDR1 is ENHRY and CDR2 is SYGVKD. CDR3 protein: CAISDPGGLGSPLHF. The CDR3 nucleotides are TGTGCCATCAGTGACCCTGGGGGGCTGGGGTCACCCCTCCACTTT.

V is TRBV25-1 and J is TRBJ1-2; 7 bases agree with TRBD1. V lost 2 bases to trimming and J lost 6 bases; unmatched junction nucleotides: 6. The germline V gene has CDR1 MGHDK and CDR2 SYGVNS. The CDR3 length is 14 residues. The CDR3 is CASSERGQTNGYTF. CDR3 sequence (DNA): TGTGCCAGCAGTGAACGGGGACAGACAAATGGCTACACCTTC.

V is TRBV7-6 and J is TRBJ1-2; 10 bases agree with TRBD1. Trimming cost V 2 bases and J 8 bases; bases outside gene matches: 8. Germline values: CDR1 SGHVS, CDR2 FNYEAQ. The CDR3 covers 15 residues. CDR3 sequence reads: CASSLRGQGRVGYTF. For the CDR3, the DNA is TGTGCCAGCAGCTTAAGGGGACAGGGGCGCGTCGGCTACACCTTC. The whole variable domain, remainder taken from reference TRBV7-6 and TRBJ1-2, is GAGVSQSPRYKVTKRGQDVALRCDPISGHVSLYWYRQALGQGPEFLTYFNYEAQQDKSGLPNDRFSAERPEGSISTLTIQRTEQRDSAMYRCASSLRGQGRVGYTFGSGTRLTVV.

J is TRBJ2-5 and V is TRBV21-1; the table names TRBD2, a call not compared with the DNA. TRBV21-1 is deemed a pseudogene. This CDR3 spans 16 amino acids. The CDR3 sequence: CASTNKEKLIPKTQYF. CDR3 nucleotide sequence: TGTGCCAGCACCAATAAAGAGAAACTGATCCCTAAGACCCAGTACTTC.

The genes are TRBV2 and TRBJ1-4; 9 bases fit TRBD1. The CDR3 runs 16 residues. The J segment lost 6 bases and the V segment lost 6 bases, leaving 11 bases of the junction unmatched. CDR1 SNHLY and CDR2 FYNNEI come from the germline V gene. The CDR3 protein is CASRMGQGVRDEKLFF. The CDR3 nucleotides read TGTGCCAGCAGGATGGGACAGGGTGTCCGGGATGAAAAACTGTTTTTT.

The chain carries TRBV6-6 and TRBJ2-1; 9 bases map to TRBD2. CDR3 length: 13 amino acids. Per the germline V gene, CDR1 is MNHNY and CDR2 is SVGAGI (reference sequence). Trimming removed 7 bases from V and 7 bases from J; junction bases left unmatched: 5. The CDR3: CASKRGVSNEQFF. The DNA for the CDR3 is TGTGCCAGCAAGCGGGGGGTCTCGAATGAGCAGTTCTTC.

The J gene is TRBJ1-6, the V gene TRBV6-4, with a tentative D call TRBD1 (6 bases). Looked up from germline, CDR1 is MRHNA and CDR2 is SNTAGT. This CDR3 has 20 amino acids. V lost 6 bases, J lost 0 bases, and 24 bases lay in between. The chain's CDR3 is CASSERVLQGQSSYNSPLHF. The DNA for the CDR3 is TGTGCCAGCAGCGAAAGGGTTCTTCAGGGGCAGAGCTCCTATAATTCACCCCTCCACTTT.

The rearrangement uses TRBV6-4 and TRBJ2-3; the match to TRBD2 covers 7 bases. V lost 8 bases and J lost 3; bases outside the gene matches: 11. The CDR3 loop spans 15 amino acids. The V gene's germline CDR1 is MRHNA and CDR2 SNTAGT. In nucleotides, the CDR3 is TGTGCCAGCTCTCATGGGGGGGAGGAGACAGATACGCAGTATTTT. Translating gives CASSHGGEETDTQYF.

The CDR3 loop is CASSQDSREAGSTSYEQYF. The CDR3 DNA reads as TGTGCCAGCAGCCAAGATTCCCGGGAAGCGGGGTCGACTTCCTACGAGCAGTACTTC. V gene TRBV4-2 combines with J gene TRBJ2-7; 7 positions agree with TRBD2. CDR1 is LGHNA and CDR2 is YNFKEQ in the germline V gene. The CDR3 loop spans 19 amino acids. Trimming at V came to 0 bases and at J to 1 base, leaving 15 bases not matched to a gene.

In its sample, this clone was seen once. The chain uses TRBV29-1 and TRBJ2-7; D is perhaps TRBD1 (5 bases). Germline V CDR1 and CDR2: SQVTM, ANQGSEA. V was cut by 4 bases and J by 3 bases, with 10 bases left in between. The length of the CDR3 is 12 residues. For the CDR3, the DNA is TGCAGCGTTGTTGGAACAGGCTACGAGCAGTACTTC. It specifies CSVVGTGYEQYF.

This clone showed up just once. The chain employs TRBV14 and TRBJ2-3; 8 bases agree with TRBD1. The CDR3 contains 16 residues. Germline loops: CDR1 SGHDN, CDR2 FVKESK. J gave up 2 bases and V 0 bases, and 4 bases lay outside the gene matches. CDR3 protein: CASSQEQGGPTDTQYF. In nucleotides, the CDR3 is TGTGCCAGCAGCCAAGAACAGGGGGGCCCCACAGATACGCAGTATTTT.

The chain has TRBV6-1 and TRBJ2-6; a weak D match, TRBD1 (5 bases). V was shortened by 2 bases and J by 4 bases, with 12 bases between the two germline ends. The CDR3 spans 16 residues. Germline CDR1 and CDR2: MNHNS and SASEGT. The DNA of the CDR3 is TGTGCCAGCAGTGAATTGAGTGGGGCCGGGGCCAACGTCCTGACTTTC. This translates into CASSELSGAGANVLTF.

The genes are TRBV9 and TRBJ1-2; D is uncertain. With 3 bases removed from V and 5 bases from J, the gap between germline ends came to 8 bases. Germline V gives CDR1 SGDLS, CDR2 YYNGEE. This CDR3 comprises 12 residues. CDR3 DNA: TGTGCCAGCAGCGGCCCGAAATATGGCTACACCTTC. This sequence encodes CASSGPKYGYTF.

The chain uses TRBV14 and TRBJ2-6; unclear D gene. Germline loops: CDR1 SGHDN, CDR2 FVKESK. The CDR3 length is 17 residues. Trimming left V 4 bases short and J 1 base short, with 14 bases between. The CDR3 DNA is TGTGCCAGCAGCCGAGGTAGTCGTCTATCTGGGGCCAACGTCCTGACTTTC. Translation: CASSRGSRLSGANVLTF.

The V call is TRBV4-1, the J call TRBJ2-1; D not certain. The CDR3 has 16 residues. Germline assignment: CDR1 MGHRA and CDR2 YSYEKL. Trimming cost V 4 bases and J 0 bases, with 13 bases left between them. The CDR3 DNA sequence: TGCGCCAGCAGCCCCTGGACCCACGACTCCTACAATGAGCAGTTCTTC. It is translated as CASSPWTHDSYNEQFF.

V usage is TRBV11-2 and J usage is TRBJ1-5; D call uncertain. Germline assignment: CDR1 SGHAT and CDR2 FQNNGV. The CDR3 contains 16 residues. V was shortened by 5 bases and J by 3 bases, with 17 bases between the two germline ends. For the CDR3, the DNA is TGTGCCAGCAGCCCCCCACGATCAGCGTACAATCAGCCCCAGCATTTT. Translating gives CASSPPRSAYNQPQHF.

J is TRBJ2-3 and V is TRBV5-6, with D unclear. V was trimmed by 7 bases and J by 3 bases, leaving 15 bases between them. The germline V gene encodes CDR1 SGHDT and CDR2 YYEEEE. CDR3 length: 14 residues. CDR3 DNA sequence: TGTGCCAGCGCATGGGTCGAGATTACAGATACGCAGTATTTT. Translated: CASAWVEITDTQYF.

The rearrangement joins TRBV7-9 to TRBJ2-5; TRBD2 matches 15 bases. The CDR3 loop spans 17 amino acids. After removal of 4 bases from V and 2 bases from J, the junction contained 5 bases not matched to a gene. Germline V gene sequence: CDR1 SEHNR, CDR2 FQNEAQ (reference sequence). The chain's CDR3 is CASSSRTSGGAQETQYF. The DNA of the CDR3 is TGTGCCAGCAGCTCCAGGACTAGCGGGGGGGCGCAAGAGACCCAGTACTTC. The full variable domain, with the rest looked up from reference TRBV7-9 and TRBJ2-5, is DTGVSQNPRHKITKRGQNVTFRCDPISEHNRLYWYRQTLGQGPEFLTYFQNEAQLEKSRLLSDRFSAERPKGSFSTLEIQRTEQGDSAMYLCASSSRTSGGAQETQYFGPGTRLLVL.

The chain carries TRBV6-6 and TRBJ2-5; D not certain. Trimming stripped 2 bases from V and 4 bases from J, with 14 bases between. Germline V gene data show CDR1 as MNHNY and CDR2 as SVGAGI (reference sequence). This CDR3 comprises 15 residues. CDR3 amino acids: CASSYNAPRRETQYF. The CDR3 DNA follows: TGTGCCAGCAGTTACAATGCGCCTCGGAGAGAGACCCAGTACTTC.

The CDR3 protein is CASSSVSGGGAGEQFF. In DNA, the CDR3 is TGTGCCAGCAGTAGCGTGTCGGGCGGGGGGGCCGGTGAGCAGTTCTTC. This sequence joins TRBV2 and TRBJ2-1; 9 bases agree with TRBD2. With 5 bases clipped from V and 9 bases from J, the junction kept 14 bases outside the gene matches. Per the germline V gene, CDR1 is SNHLY and CDR2 is FYNNEI. CDR3 length: 16 amino acids.